Listed here are 29 T cell receptor beta chains from one sample, sequenced in a study of human T cells and chemical hapten exposure. TCRdb used MiXCR to reprocess the RACE reads, holding one entry per CDR3 protein. The sample holds tens of thousands of distinct CDR3 sequences, about an eighth seen once. The time point denotes: patch test 3, about 24 weeks after DPC sensitization. Noted treatment: therapeutic diphenylcyclopropenone sensitization with weekly scalp DPC. The material was whole blood, obtained in connection with sensitization to the hapten diphenylcyclopropenone (DPC). Receptor source: a woman between 45 and 65 years old with alopecia areata. Some clones in this sample may be carry-over from other donors' samples.

This clonotype was found a few times. This sequence joins TRBV18 and TRBJ1-5; maybe TRBD1 (5 bases). The germline V gene encodes CDR1 KGHSH and CDR2 LQKENI. With 2 bases removed from V and 6 bases from J, the gap between germline ends came to 11 bases. The CDR3 is made up of 14 amino acids. The CDR3 DNA follows: TGTGCCAGCTCACCATGGGGGTCTGCTCAGCCCCAGCATTTT. This sequence encodes CASSPWGSAQPQHF.

V and J are TRBV18 and TRBJ2-2; no reliable D call. Trimming shortened V by 2 bases and J by 1 base, and 11 bases separated the two germline ends. Germline CDR1 reads KGHSH; CDR2 reads LQKENI. The CDR3 has 16 residues. The CDR3 coding sequence is TGTGCCAGCTCACCAGTTCGGTCGAAGAACACCGGGGAGCTGTTTTTT. Its protein is CASSPVRSKNTGELFF.

The chain uses TRBV5-1 and TRBJ2-7; 12 positions agree with TRBD1. V dropped 4 bases and J dropped 5; count of bases not matched to a gene: 4. The germline CDR1 and CDR2 sequences are SGHRS and YFSETQ. The CDR3 totals 14 residues. This CDR3 is CASSLGQGANEQYF. The CDR3, as DNA: TGCGCCAGCAGCCTGGGACAGGGGGCCAACGAGCAGTACTTC.

This clonotype was seen at least ten times. This sequence joins TRBV11-2 and TRBJ2-7; D is undetermined. This CDR3 spans 15 amino acids. Per the germline V gene, CDR1 is SGHAT and CDR2 is FQNNGV. V was trimmed by 6 bases and J by 7 bases, leaving 22 bases between them. This CDR3 is CASRFRPDWVFEQYF. CDR3 DNA sequence: TGTGCCAGCAGATTCCGCCCCGATTGGGTCTTTGAGCAGTACTTC. The full variable domain, rest sourced from reference TRBV11-2 and TRBJ2-7, is EAGVAQSPRYKIIEKRQSVAFWCNPISGHATLYWYQQILGQGPKLLIQFQNNGVVDDSQLPKDRFSAERLKGVDSTLKIQPAKLEDSAVYLCASRFRPDWVFEQYFGPGTRLTVT.

This chain joins TRBV19 and TRBJ2-5, with 10 bases aligning to TRBD2. The V and J ends lost 6 bases and 5 bases, in that order; junction bases with no gene match: 12. The CDR3 is 16 residues long. Germline V gene lookup returns CDR1 LNHDA and CDR2 SQIVND (reference sequence). CDR3 DNA sequence: TGTGCCAGTAGGGAAACCGGGACTAGCGTAGCGGAGACCCAGTACTTC. Amino acid sequence: CASRETGTSVAETQYF.

This clonotype was found many times. The gene calls are TRBV29-1 and TRBJ2-5; perhaps D is TRBD1 or TRBD2 (5 bases each). The CDR3 covers 16 residues. Trimming left V 1 base short and J 3 bases short, with 18 bases between. CDR1 is SQVTM, CDR2 ANQGSEA, per germline. CDR3 DNA sequence: TGCAGCGTTGAAGGGGAGAGGACACAGAGAAAAGAGACCCAGTACTTC. Amino acids: CSVEGERTQRKETQYF. The complete variable domain, with remaining parts taken from reference TRBV29-1 and TRBJ2-5, reads SAVISQKPSRDICQRGTSLTIQCQVDSQVTMMFWYRQQPGQSLTLIATANQGSEATYESGFVIDKFPISRPNLTFSTLTVSNMSPEDSSIYLCSVEGERTQRKETQYFGPGTRLLVL.

This clonotype was detected many times. The genes are TRBV5-1 and TRBJ2-1; D call uncertain. The V end lost 0 bases, the J end lost 1 base, and 5 bases lay between the germline ends. CDR1 SGHRS and CDR2 YFSETQ come from the germline V gene. The CDR3 totals 14 residues. The CDR3 sequence is CASSLVGSYNEQFF. DNA of the CDR3: TGCGCCAGCAGCTTGGTGGGGTCCTACAATGAGCAGTTCTTC.

This chain uses TRBV29-1 with TRBJ1-1; D is perhaps TRBD1 (5 bases). The CDR3 contains 16 residues. V lost 0 bases and J 1 base, leaving 15 bases between the germline ends. Germline V gene sequence: CDR1 SQVTM, CDR2 ANQGSEA. CDR3 nucleotides: TGCAGCGTTGAAGATCATGTCCGACAGCAGAACACTGAAGCTTTCTTT. Translated, it gives CSVEDHVRQQNTEAFF.

The chain recombines TRBV5-1 with TRBJ1-6; TRBD1 matches 8 bases. CDR3 length: 15 residues. CDR1 and CDR2 (germline): SGHRS, YFSETQ. Trimming at V came to 4 bases and at J to 8 bases, leaving 8 bases not matched to a gene. CDR3 DNA sequence: TGCGCCAGCAGCACCGGACAGGGAATTCATTCACCCCTCCACTTT. Protein product: CASSTGQGIHSPLHF.

The table lists this clonotype with many counts. The V gene is TRBV29-1, the J gene TRBJ2-7, with D perhaps matching TRBD2 (6 bases). With 5 bases removed from V and 1 base from J, the gap between germline ends came to 15 bases. Germline V gene sequence: CDR1 SQVTM, CDR2 ANQGSEA. The CDR3 totals 14 residues. As DNA, the CDR3 is TGCAGCGTTCGTAGGGAGGTGAATTCCTACGAGCAGTACTTC. This sequence encodes CSVRREVNSYEQYF.

This clonotype has just a few counts. The rearrangement uses TRBV15 and TRBJ2-1; possibly TRBD1 or TRBD2 for D (5 bases each). The CDR3 covers 15 residues. V lost 1 base and J lost 6, with 13 bases in between. The germline gives CDR1 LNHNV, CDR2 YYDKDF (reference sequence). CDR3 residues: CATSRGSRDPNEQFF. The CDR3 DNA is TGTGCCACCAGCAGAGGCAGCCGGGACCCCAATGAGCAGTTCTTC.

This clonotype was seen a handful of times. V gene TRBV3-1 combines with J gene TRBJ2-5; no firm D call. The CDR3 covers 15 residues. With 0 bases removed from V and 2 bases from J, the gap between germline ends came to 10 bases. Per germline, CDR1 LGHDT and CDR2 YNNKEL (reference sequence). The CDR3 region is CASSQDFNRQETQYF. In DNA, the CDR3 is TGTGCCAGCAGCCAAGATTTTAACAGACAAGAGACCCAGTACTTC.

This clonotype was picked up a small number of times. The rearrangement links TRBV3-1 to TRBJ1-1, with 7 bases aligning to TRBD1. The CDR3 covers 15 residues. The V and J ends lost 0 bases and 0 bases, in that order; junction bases with no gene match: 1. Germline-derived CDR1 and CDR2 are LGHDT and YNNKEL (reference sequence). This CDR3 reads CASSQDQGVNTEAFF. The CDR3 DNA sequence: TGTGCCAGCAGCCAAGATCAGGGGGTGAACACTGAAGCTTTCTTT.

This clonotype came up many times. This chain uses TRBV6-2 or TRBV6-3 with TRBJ2-1; D is undetermined. V was trimmed by 2 bases and J by 7 bases, leaving 12 bases between them. The CDR3 is 14 residues long. The germline V gene encodes CDR1 MNHEY and CDR2 SVGEGT. The CDR3 region has the DNA TGTGCCAGCAGTTACAACTGGGAAGGGAATGAGCAGTTCTTC. Amino acid sequence: CASSYNWEGNEQFF.

The CDR3: CASKPVISYEQYF. The CDR3 DNA reads TGTGCCAGCAAGCCCGTCATCTCCTACGAGCAGTACTTC. This chain uses TRBV28 with TRBJ2-7; D gene ambiguous. The CDR3 spans 13 residues. CDR1 MDHEN and CDR2 SYDVKM come from the germline V gene. V was shortened by 7 bases and J by 0 bases, with 10 bases between the two germline ends.

The rearrangement links TRBV13 to TRBJ2-3; 10 nucleotides align to TRBD1. V dropped 2 bases and J dropped 2; count of bases not matched to a gene: 7. The germline V gene encodes CDR1 PRHDT and CDR2 FYEKMQ (reference sequence). The length of the CDR3 is 17 residues. The DNA of the CDR3 is TGTGCCAGCAGCTTACGGCCGGGACAGGGGTCCACAGATACGCAGTATTTT. As protein: CASSLRPGQGSTDTQYF.

This CDR3 reads CASSAQWTGISNEQFF. As DNA, the CDR3 is TGTGCCAGCAGCGCCCAATGGACAGGGATTTCCAATGAGCAGTTCTTC. This chain joins TRBV9 and TRBJ2-1, with 8 positions matching TRBD1. The CDR3 covers 16 residues. CDR1 and CDR2 (germline): SGDLS, YYNGEE. Trimming at V came to 3 bases and at J to 6 bases, leaving 11 bases not matched to a gene.

The chain recombines TRBV29-1 with TRBJ2-1, with unresolved D. Germline CDR1 SQVTM, CDR2 ANQGSEA. Trimming cost V 2 bases and J 7 bases, with 15 bases left between them. This CDR3 spans 14 amino acids. CDR3 loop: CSVERSGRPNEQFF. DNA for the CDR3: TGCAGCGTTGAACGATCGGGCAGGCCGAATGAGCAGTTCTTC.

This clonotype was seen a few times. The chain has TRBV4-2 and TRBJ2-1, with 12 bases lining up with TRBD2. The CDR3 loop spans 19 amino acids. From germline, CDR1 is LGHNA and CDR2 YNFKEQ. V lost 0 bases and J lost 0; bases outside the gene matches: 6. As DNA, the CDR3 is TGTGCCAGCAGCCAAGAGGCGACTAGCGGGAGCCTCTCCTACAATGAGCAGTTCTTC. It yields the protein CASSQEATSGSLSYNEQFF.

This clonotype was detected many times. The chain joins TRBV3-1 to TRBJ2-7; D unresolved. CDR1 LGHDT and CDR2 YNNKEL come from the germline V gene (reference sequence). This CDR3 has 14 amino acids. Trimming shortened V by 0 bases and J by 6 bases, and 12 bases separated the two germline ends. CDR3 sequence: CASSQDSVGREQYF. The CDR3 nucleotides are TGTGCCAGCAGCCAAGATTCGGTAGGGCGCGAGCAGTACTTC.

This clonotype was seen many times. This chain uses TRBV29-1 with TRBJ2-5; D ambiguous. The V end lost 7 bases, the J end lost 3 bases, and 18 bases lay between the germline ends. The germline V gene has CDR1 SQVTM and CDR2 ANQGSEA. This CDR3 region has 14 residues. The CDR3 reads CSARDILTKETQYF. The CDR3 coding sequence is TGCAGCGCGCGCGACATCCTAACCAAAGAGACCCAGTACTTC.

This clonotype has a handful of counts. V gene TRBV29-1 combines with J gene TRBJ2-3, with TRBD2 matching 9 bases. Germline V lookup: CDR1 SQVTM, CDR2 ANQGSEA. J was trimmed by 6 bases and V by 7 bases; bases with no gene match: 5. The CDR3 runs to 12 residues. The CDR3 is CSAPSGVDTQYF. The CDR3 nucleotides read TGCAGCGCCCCTAGCGGGGTGGATACGCAGTATTTT.

The chain carries TRBV2 and TRBJ1-1, with 11 bases fitting TRBD1. V dropped 9 bases and J dropped 6; count of bases not matched to a gene: 0. The CDR3 covers 11 residues. Germline lookup yields CDR1 SNHLY and CDR2 FYNNEI. DNA for the CDR3: TGTGCCAGGGGACAGGGGGCTGAAGCTTTCTTT. It is translated as CARGQGAEAFF. Based on the CDR3 plus reference TRBV2 and TRBJ1-1, the full variable domain is EPEVTQTPSHQVTQMGQEVILRCVPISNHLYFYWYRQILGQKVEFLVSFYNNEISEKSEIFDDQFSVERPDGSNFTLKIRSTKLEDSAMYFCARGQGAEAFFGQGTRLTVV.

This clonotype was seen a few times. The chain couples TRBV7-2 to TRBJ1-3; perhaps TRBD1 as D (5 bases). CDR1 is SGHTA and CDR2 is FQGNSA in the germline V gene. The CDR3 runs to 16 residues. Deletions cut 3 bases from V and 4 bases from J, with 16 bases between. The CDR3 is CASSFNSAGTGNTIYF. In nucleotides, the CDR3 is TGTGCCAGCAGCTTCAATTCGGCAGGGACCGGAAACACCATATATTTT.

This clonotype was picked up a small number of times. The V gene is TRBV11-2, the J gene TRBJ2-6, with D perhaps matching TRBD1 (6 bases). CDR1 is SGHAT and CDR2 is FQNNGV in the germline V gene. Trimming removed 6 bases at V and 4 bases at J, with 13 bases between. The CDR3 loop spans 15 amino acids. CDR3 bases: TGTGCCAGCAGACAAACAGGGACCGGGGCCAACGTCCTGACTTTC. Translation gives CASRQTGTGANVLTF.

The sample holds a few counts of this clonotype. The gene calls are TRBV2 and TRBJ1-4; 9 bases fit TRBD1. This CDR3 has 17 residues. Looked up from germline, CDR1 is SNHLY and CDR2 is FYNNEI. Trimming cost V 3 bases and J 3 bases; bases outside gene matches: 8. The CDR3 loop reads CASSDRTGAGSNEKLFF. The CDR3 DNA reads TGTGCCAGCAGTGATCGGACAGGGGCCGGATCTAATGAAAAACTGTTTTTT.

The sample holds many counts of this clonotype. As DNA, the CDR3 is TGTGCTAGTGGTTGGGCCACGGACACTAGAATCTACAATGAGCAGTTCTTC. Residues: CASGWATDTRIYNEQFF. The chain recombines TRBV12-5 with TRBJ2-1, with D perhaps assigned TRBD1 or TRBD2 (5 bases each). The V gene's germline CDR1 is LGHNT and CDR2 FRNRAP. V was trimmed by 4 bases and J by 3 bases, leaving 19 bases between them. CDR3 size: 17 residues.

This clonotype was seen more than once but under ten times. The chain has TRBV12-3 or TRBV12-4 and TRBJ1-6; 7 bases fit TRBD1. Trimming took 3 bases from V and 0 from J; bases not matched to a gene: 8. The CDR3 length is 18 residues. CDR3 sequence: CASSLRTGRSSYNSPLHF. Here the CDR3 DNA reads TGTGCCAGCAGTTTGAGGACAGGCCGGAGCTCCTATAATTCACCCCTCCACTTT.

V usage is TRBV9 and J usage is TRBJ1-1; perhaps TRBD1 as D (5 bases). Germline V gene data show CDR1 as SGDLS and CDR2 as YYNGEE. V shed 0 bases and J shed 0 bases, with 9 bases lying between them. This CDR3 is built from 15 residues. This chain's CDR3 is CASSVGNRLNTEAFF. DNA of the CDR3: TGTGCCAGCAGCGTAGGGAACAGGTTGAACACTGAAGCTTTCTTT.